Presented here are 12 T cell receptor beta chains from one specimen sequenced in a study of T-cell memory formation after mild COVID-19. TCRdb passed the 5' RACE reads through MiXCR, listing each CDR3 protein once. The sample carries roughly 240,000 distinct CDR3 sequences, roughly 17% recorded once. Sequenced input: PBMCs or a T cell subset sorted from them (not recorded which). Source of these receptors: a man younger than 30 who had mild COVID-19 (a few samples of this study predate the infection). Cell type and time point are not known.

This clonotype was observed at least ten times. The CDR3 nucleotides are TGCGCCAGCAGCCCGGGACTAGCGGGGTTCACAGATACGCAGTATTTT. Its translation: CASSPGLAGFTDTQYF. The chain couples TRBV5-1 to TRBJ2-3; TRBD2 agrees at 13 bases. J lost 2 bases, V lost 4 bases, and 4 bases had no gene match. This CDR3 spans 16 amino acids. Germline CDR1 reads SGHRS; CDR2 reads YFSETQ.

In this sample, this clonotype turned up a few times. This chain connects TRBV18 to TRBJ2-1, with TRBD1 matching 7 bases. The J segment lost 5 bases and the V segment lost 3 bases, leaving 10 bases of the junction unmatched. Germline values: CDR1 KGHSH, CDR2 LQKENI. There are 16 residues in the CDR3. The chain's CDR3 is CASSPNPRGLDNEQFF. CDR3 in DNA: TGTGCCAGCTCACCCAACCCGAGGGGGCTCGACAATGAGCAGTTCTTC. The entire variable domain, with the rest obtained from reference TRBV18 and TRBJ2-1, is as follows: NAGVMQNPRHLVRRRGQEARLRCSPMKGHSHVYWYRQLPEEGLKFMVYLQKENIIDESGMPKERFSAEFPKEGPSILRIQQVVRGDSAAYFCASSPNPRGLDNEQFFGPGTRLTVL.

The chain joins TRBV7-9 to TRBJ1-1, with TRBD1 as a possible D gene (5 bases). Germline V lookup: CDR1 SEHNR, CDR2 FQNEAQ (reference sequence). V lost 6 bases to trimming and J lost 1 base, with 9 bases between them. The CDR3 is 13 amino acids. The CDR3 bases are TGTGCCAGCAGACGAGGACAGAACACTGAAGCTTTCTTT. It codes for CASRRGQNTEAFF.

The CDR3 protein is CASSLVVIGGVGTDTQYF. The CDR3 bases are TGCGCCAGCAGCTTGGTGGTTATAGGGGGCGTGGGCACAGATACGCAGTATTTT. This chain connects TRBV5-1 to TRBJ2-3; 7 bases agree with TRBD1. With 0 bases clipped from V and 1 base from J, the junction kept 11 bases outside the gene matches. Germline assignment: CDR1 SGHRS and CDR2 YFSETQ. The length of the CDR3 is 18 residues.

This clonotype was counted a single time. The chain recombines TRBV6-1 with TRBJ2-7; 9 bases line up with TRBD1. Per germline, CDR1 MNHNS and CDR2 SASEGT. This CDR3 region has 15 residues. Trimming took 7 bases from V and 7 from J; bases not matched to a gene: 14. The CDR3 DNA is TGTGCCAGCACCAGCGATGGCCACAGGGGGCAAGAGCAGTACGTC. This encodes CASTSDGHRGQEQYV.

This rearrangement joins TRBV20-1 to TRBJ2-1; D possibly corresponds to TRBD2 (6 bases). CDR3 length equals 13 residues. The germline gives CDR1 DFQATT, CDR2 SNEGSKA (reference sequence). V gave up 6 bases and J gave up 1 base, with 10 bases separating them. The CDR3 loop reads CSAEGSSYNEQFF. For the CDR3, the DNA is TGCAGTGCGGAGGGGTCGTCCTACAATGAGCAGTTCTTC.

The chain has TRBV7-8 and TRBJ2-2, with 9 bases matching TRBD2. This CDR3 has 19 amino acids. CDR1 and CDR2 (germline): SGHVS, FQNEAQ. The V and J ends lost 7 bases and 2 bases, in that order; junction bases with no gene match: 17. CDR3: CASTGKWVAGAFNTGELFF. DNA of the CDR3: TGTGCCAGCACTGGGAAGTGGGTAGCGGGGGCGTTCAACACCGGGGAGCTGTTTTTT. The full variable domain, completed using reference TRBV7-8 and TRBJ2-2, is GAGVSQSPRYKVAKRGQDVALRCDPISGHVSLFWYQQALGQGPEFLTYFQNEAQLDKSGLPSDRFFAERPEGSVSTLKIQRTQQEDSAVYLCASTGKWVAGAFNTGELFFGEGSRLTVL.

This sequence joins TRBV7-2 and TRBJ2-1; TRBD1 matches at 9 bases. With 5 bases clipped from V and 10 bases from J, the junction kept 24 bases outside the gene matches. The CDR3 sequence is 19 residues long. Germline loops: CDR1 SGHTA, CDR2 FQGNSA. DNA for the CDR3: TGTGCCAGCAGCCGCCCCGCCGGAACCGGGACAGGGATTTCTTACGAGCAGTTCTTC. Translating gives CASSRPAGTGTGISYEQFF.

The rearrangement uses TRBV5-1 and TRBJ2-3; possible D gene TRBD2, 6 bases. This CDR3 has 13 amino acids. V lost 5 bases, J lost 6 bases, and 13 bases lay in between. Looked up from germline, CDR1 is SGHRS and CDR2 is YFSETQ. CDR3 DNA: TGCGCCAGCAGGGCCTACGGAGGGGATACGCAGTATTTT. Translated: CASRAYGGDTQYF.

J is TRBJ2-7 and V is TRBV19; TRBD2 agrees at 7 bases. There are 14 residues in the CDR3. Per the germline V gene, CDR1 is LNHDA and CDR2 is SQIVND (reference sequence). V lost 7 bases to trimming and J lost 0 bases; unmatched junction nucleotides: 6. The CDR3 DNA is TGTGCCAGTACGCCGGGGGGAAGCTCCTACGAGCAGTACTTC. This sequence encodes CASTPGGSSYEQYF. Based on the CDR3 plus reference TRBV19 and TRBJ2-7, the full variable domain is DGGITQSPKYLFRKEGQNVTLSCEQNLNHDAMYWYRQDPGQGLRLIYYSQIVNDFQKGDIAEGYSVSREKKESFPLTVTSAQKNPTAFYLCASTPGGSSYEQYFGPGTRLTVT.

This chain connects TRBV6-2 or TRBV6-3 to TRBJ2-5; D is unresolved. V was cut by 7 bases and J by 5 bases, with 14 bases left in between. The CDR3 runs to 13 residues. CDR1 is MNHEY, CDR2 SVGEGT, per germline. The CDR3 here is CASTMGRLETQYF. The DNA of the CDR3 is TGTGCCAGCACCATGGGCCGATTGGAGACCCAGTACTTC.

This clonotype was counted once. The chain's CDR3 is CAWSVGALQETQYF. The CDR3 nucleotides read TGTGCCTGGAGTGTTGGGGCATTGCAAGAGACCCAGTACTTC. The rearrangement links TRBV30 to TRBJ2-5, with D possibly TRBD1 on 5 matching bases. Trimming took 0 bases from V and 2 from J, leaving 10 bases between them. Germline V lookup: CDR1 GTSNPN, CDR2 SVGIG (reference sequence). This CDR3 comprises 14 residues. Using reference TRBV30 and TRBJ2-5 for the parts outside the CDR3, the full variable domain is SQTIHQWPATLVQPVGSPLSLECTVEGTSNPNLYWYRQAAGRGLQLLFYSVGIGQISSEVPQNLSASRPQDRQFILSSKKLLLSDSGFYLCAWSVGALQETQYFGPGTRLLVL.